This T cell receptor (beta chain) was profiled in a study of cytomegalovirus exposure and HLA in healthy donors. Profiling relied on immunoSEQ multiplex PCR, and the TCRdb table lists in-frame clones only, not all of them. Of some 150,000 clones listed, 85% to 90% are singletons. This clone appeared a few times. V lost 4 bases to trimming and J lost 2 bases, with 12 bases between them. The CDR3 extends over 15 amino acids. CDR1 SGHRS and CDR2 YFSETQ come from the germline V gene. Sequencing input: PBMCs. The chain couples TRBV5-1 to TRBJ2-2; the D gene is possibly TRBD1 (6 bases). This TCR was sampled from a woman aged 18 to 35 in good health and CMV-seropositive. The CDR3, as DNA: TGCGCCAGCAGCAAGGGACATCGAAACACCGGGGAGCTGTTTTTT. It codes for CASSKGHRNTGELFF.